Listed here is a single TCR beta chain. Germline values: CDR1 ENHRY, CDR2 SYGVKD. Deletions cut 2 bases from V and 1 base from J, with 8 bases between. This CDR3 is built from 14 residues. This specimen comes from a study of blood T cell repertoires in COVID-19. Across the study: Researchers got acute and convalescent COVID-19 samples from the United States, Italy and Spain. PBMCs, B-cell-depleted T cells, or T cells were the source of the cDNA or gDNA that made up the material.

Profiling relied on immunoSEQ multiplex PCR, and the TCRdb table lists in-frame clones only, not all of them. The table records roughly 250,000 clones, around 83% of them present only once. The chain couples TRBV10-3 to TRBJ1-1, with a weak D call TRBD1 (5 bases). The sequence was collected from a woman aged 50 to 60 with acute or convalescent COVID-19. Sequenced sample: peripheral blood. The CDR3 is CAISELGQNTEAFF. CDR3 DNA sequence: TGTGCCATCAGTGAGCTAGGACAGAACACTGAAGCTTTCTTT.